The 18 T cell receptor beta chains given below trace back to one sample, sequenced in a study of blood T cell repertoires in COVID-19. TCRdb's copy holds only in-frame clones and misses some; the assay was immunoSEQ multiplex PCR. Altogether hundreds of thousands of clones are present, roughly four fifths being singletons, with the ten largest covering less than 4%. The sequencing input was PBMCs or T cells enriched from blood (not recorded which). The origin of the receptors is a woman aged 40 to 55 who had been exposed to COVID-19.

This clone was observed once. J is TRBJ1-2 and V is TRBV28; 9 bases map to TRBD1. J lost 7 bases, V lost 5 bases, and 11 bases had no gene match. This CDR3 spans 15 amino acids. CDR1 MDHEN and CDR2 SYDVKM come from the germline V gene. CDR3 bases: TGTGCCAGCAGTCCCCCCACAGGGGGCCTGGGTGGCTACACCTTC. Translation gives CASSPPTGGLGGYTF.

The V and J genes are TRBV19 and TRBJ1-1; 12 positions match TRBD1. The CDR3 covers 17 residues. The germline V gene has CDR1 LNHDA and CDR2 SQIVND (reference sequence). V lost 6 bases and J lost 1; bases outside the gene matches: 9. For the CDR3, the DNA is TGTGCCAGTAGCCGCGGGACAGGGGGCGTTCGGAACACTGAAGCTTTCTTT. Translated: CASSRGTGGVRNTEAFF.

This sequence joins TRBV11-2 and TRBJ1-1, with D perhaps matching TRBD1 (6 bases). The CDR3 is 13 residues long. CDR1 is SGHAT, CDR2 FQNNGV, per germline. The V and J ends lost 6 bases and 4 bases respectively, with 12 bases between them. The CDR3: CASRGQGSTEAFF. In DNA, the CDR3 is TGTGCCAGCAGGGGACAAGGTAGCACTGAAGCTTTCTTT.

The chain's CDR3 is CASSSLNRGQPQHF. The CDR3 DNA follows: TGTGCCAGCAGTTCTCTTAACAGGGGTCAGCCCCAGCATTTT. The chain joins TRBV6-5 to TRBJ1-5, with 7 bases matching TRBD1. The V gene's germline CDR1 is MNHEY and CDR2 SVGAGI. J was trimmed by 6 bases and V by 4 bases; bases with no gene match: 6. The CDR3 consists of 14 residues.

The table lists this clone with a few counts. V gene TRBV25-1 combines with J gene TRBJ1-3; D is undetermined. The V gene's germline CDR1 is MGHDK and CDR2 SYGVNS. This CDR3 comprises 13 residues. V lost 5 bases and J 3 bases, leaving 8 bases between the germline ends. CDR3 protein: CASSLAFGNTIYF. The CDR3 region has the DNA TGTGCCAGCAGTCTGGCCTTTGGAAACACCATATATTTT.

This clone has a single count. The chain joins TRBV23-1 to TRBJ2-7; no reliable D call. TRBV23-1 counts as an open reading frame of uncertain function. Trimming pared 4 bases from V and 6 bases from J, leaving 13 bases between. This CDR3 comprises 13 residues. DNA of the CDR3: TGCGCCAGCAGTCGGCTAAGGAGCTCCGAGCAGTACTTC. It translates to CASSRLRSSEQYF.

The gene calls are TRBV6-5 and TRBJ2-1; 7 bases match TRBD1. This CDR3 contains 14 residues. The junction had 8 bases not matched to a gene; V was cut back by 4 bases and J by 8 bases. CDR1 is MNHEY, CDR2 SVGAGI, per germline. The CDR3 loop reads CASSLTGSVDEQFF. The DNA for the CDR3 is TGTGCCAGCAGTTTGACAGGGTCGGTCGATGAGCAGTTCTTC.

This clone was seen only a few times. The gene calls are TRBV11-2 and TRBJ2-7; 7 bases map to TRBD1. V lost 0 bases and J lost 2; bases outside the gene matches: 4. The CDR3 covers 15 residues. Germline CDR1 and CDR2: SGHAT and FQNNGV. The CDR3 sequence: CASSLDDQGAYEQYF. CDR3 nucleotides: TGTGCCAGCAGCTTAGATGACCAGGGGGCCTACGAGCAGTACTTC.

The chain employs TRBV27 and TRBJ2-2; D gene uncertain. The CDR3 has 13 residues. Germline loops: CDR1 MNHEY, CDR2 SMNVEV (reference sequence). V lost 5 bases and J 7 bases, leaving 11 bases between the germline ends. As DNA, the CDR3 is TGTGCCAGCAGTCCCCGAGGTGACGGGGAGCTGTTTTTT. The encoded protein is CASSPRGDGELFF.

V and J are TRBV7-9 and TRBJ2-3; the match to TRBD2 covers 7 bases. The CDR3 length is 16 residues. Germline CDR1 and CDR2: SEHNR and FQNEAQ (reference sequence). With V trimmed by 2 bases and J by 5 bases, 10 bases remained unmatched. The CDR3 DNA reads TGTGCCAGCAGCTTAAGGGGAAGCGGGGAGGTAGATACGCAGTATTTT. Protein: CASSLRGSGEVDTQYF. Based on the CDR3 plus reference TRBV7-9 and TRBJ2-3, the full variable domain is DTGVSQNPRHKITKRGQNVTFRCDPISEHNRLYWYRQTLGQGPEFLTYFQNEAQLEKSRLLSDRFSAERPKGSFSTLEIQRTEQGDSAMYLCASSLRGSGEVDTQYFGPGTRLTVL.

The chain has TRBV23-1 and TRBJ2-7, with TRBD2 matching over 11 bases. TRBV23-1 is labeled an ORF, and its function is uncertain. CDR3 length: 20 residues. Unmatched junction bases numbered 13, after V lost 0 bases and J lost 0 bases. In DNA, the CDR3 is TGCGCCAGCAGTCAATCGAGGACCGGACTAGCGGGTCCCCGCTCCTACGAGCAGTACTTC. This sequence encodes CASSQSRTGLAGPRSYEQYF.

This clone was counted once. V usage is TRBV7-2 and J usage is TRBJ2-2, with D unresolved. Trimming shortened V by 4 bases and J by 5 bases, and 11 bases separated the two germline ends. The CDR3 spans 14 residues. CDR1 SGHTA and CDR2 FQGNSA come from the germline V gene. The CDR3 DNA is TGTGCCAGCAGCTCCGTGACTGGGACCGGGGAGCTGTTTTTT. Translated: CASSSVTGTGELFF.

This clone was picked up a small number of times. The V call is TRBV2, the J call TRBJ1-4; maybe TRBD1 (6 bases). Germline CDR1 SNHLY, CDR2 FYNNEI. The V end lost 5 bases, the J end lost 3 bases, and 16 bases lay between the germline ends. The CDR3 length is 16 residues. The CDR3 reads CASSLAGVDSNEKLFF. The CDR3 DNA reads TGTGCCAGCAGTTTGGCAGGGGTTGATTCTAATGAAAAACTGTTTTTT.

This chain links TRBV2 with TRBJ1-1, with no clear D. V lost 6 bases and J lost 4, with 15 bases in between. Germline V CDR1 and CDR2: SNHLY, FYNNEI. This CDR3 has 14 amino acids. CDR3 loop: CASRGLPEGTEAFF. CDR3 nucleotide sequence: TGTGCCAGCAGGGGCCTACCCGAAGGCACTGAAGCTTTCTTT.

V is TRBV4-3 and J is TRBJ1-1, with D possibly matching TRBD1 (5 bases). The CDR3 has 15 residues. Trimming stripped 4 bases from V and 5 bases from J, with 17 bases between. From germline, CDR1 is LGHNA and CDR2 YSLEER. CDR3 region: CASSPSGGGRTEAFF. CDR3 DNA: TGCGCCAGCAGCCCTTCGGGCGGGGGGAGGACTGAAGCTTTCTTT.

V and J are TRBV29-1 and TRBJ2-1; 7 bases are shared with TRBD2. J was trimmed by 6 bases and V by 0 bases; bases with no gene match: 11. Germline V gives CDR1 SQVTM, CDR2 ANQGSEA. The length of the CDR3 is 16 residues. The CDR3 sequence is CSVEDHLRREGNEQFF. The CDR3 DNA follows: TGCAGCGTTGAAGACCACCTTCGGAGGGAGGGCAATGAGCAGTTCTTC.

The count of this clone is one. J is TRBJ1-6 and V is TRBV2; 8 nucleotides line up with TRBD1. CDR1 and CDR2 (germline): SNHLY, FYNNEI. With V trimmed by 6 bases and J by 6 bases, 10 bases remained unmatched. The CDR3 has 16 amino acids. CDR3 amino acids: CASRMTGDQFNSPLHF. The DNA for the CDR3 is TGTGCCAGCAGAATGACAGGGGACCAATTTAATTCACCCCTCCACTTT.

This rearrangement joins TRBV5-1 to TRBJ2-7; D is uncertain. The germline V gene has CDR1 SGHRS and CDR2 YFSETQ. Trimming shortened V by 2 bases and J by 7 bases, and 13 bases separated the two germline ends. The CDR3 has 13 residues. The CDR3 region is CASSFRSGQEQYF. The CDR3 DNA is TGCGCCAGCAGCTTTAGATCGGGTCAAGAGCAGTACTTC. Looking up the rest from reference TRBV5-1 and TRBJ2-7 gives the full variable domain: KAGVTQTPRYLIKTRGQQVTLSCSPISGHRSVSWYQQTPGQGLQFLFEYFSETQRNKGNFPGRFSGRQFSNSRSEMNVSTLELGDSALYLCASSFRSGQEQYFGPGTRLTVT.